A selection of T cell receptor beta chains follows, all from one sample in a study of CD8+ T cells in alopecia areata. The method was immunoSEQ multiplex PCR; TCRdb's version includes in-frame clones alone and lacks a portion of them. Of approximately 200,000 clones in the sample, roughly two fifths were seen once. The source was CD4+ T cells sorted from blood, collected around week 36, from a patient treated with tofacitinib. All receptors derive from a human donor with alopecia areata. Both conserved end residues are part of each CDR3. Each record gives: D gene, V gene, J gene, CDR3 length, clone size, CDR3 protein, CDR3 DNA. D genes are given only for firm matches. The size of a clone is reported for some rows only, either as once, few or many, or as a class for expanded clones.

d_call: NA; v_call: TRBV29-1; j_call: TRBJ2-1; cdr3_length: 13; clone_size: few; cdr3_aa: CSVDFGSYNEQFF; cdr3_nt: TGCAGCGTTGACTTCGGCTCCTACAATGAGCAGTTCTTC
d_call: NA; v_call: TRBV4-1; j_call: TRBJ2-4; cdr3_length: 13; clone_size: few; cdr3_aa: CASSHLGKNIQYF; cdr3_nt: TGCGCCAGCAGCCATCTGGGCAAAAACATTCAGTACTTC
d_call: NA; v_call: TRBV28; j_call: TRBJ1-2; cdr3_length: 12; clone_size: NA; cdr3_aa: CASSIRTGGYTF; cdr3_nt: TGTGCCAGCAGTATTCGGACGGGGGGCTACACCTTC
d_call: TRBD1; v_call: TRBV18; j_call: TRBJ1-1; cdr3_length: 17; clone_size: NA; cdr3_aa: CASSPSIPGTGNTEAFF; cdr3_nt: TGTGCCAGCTCACCCAGTATTCCCGGGACAGGGAACACTGAAGCTTTCTTT
d_call: NA; v_call: TRBV30; j_call: TRBJ2-1; cdr3_length: 16; clone_size: NA; cdr3_aa: CAWSVPLLGVDNEQFF; cdr3_nt: TGTGCCTGGAGTGTACCTCTTTTAGGGGTCGACAATGAGCAGTTCTTC
d_call: NA; v_call: TRBV18; j_call: TRBJ2-7; cdr3_length: 14; clone_size: NA; cdr3_aa: CASSPQQSPYEQYF; cdr3_nt: TGTGCCAGCTCACCACAACAGTCCCCCTACGAGCAGTACTTC
d_call: NA; v_call: TRBV28; j_call: TRBJ2-1; cdr3_length: 12; clone_size: NA; cdr3_aa: CASSLSSNSWFF; cdr3_nt: TGTGCCAGCAGTTTATCTTCGAACTCTTGGTTCTTC
d_call: NA; v_call: TRBV7-2; j_call: TRBJ2-1; cdr3_length: 14; clone_size: NA; cdr3_aa: CASSLAVDGGEQFF; cdr3_nt: TGTGCCAGCAGCTTAGCGGTGGACGGAGGGGAGCAGTTCTTC
d_call: NA; v_call: TRBV25-1; j_call: TRBJ2-5; cdr3_length: 13; clone_size: NA; cdr3_aa: CASSEGQRETQYF; cdr3_nt: TGTGCCAGCAGTGAAGGACAGCGGGAGACCCAGTACTTC
d_call: NA; v_call: TRBV4-1; j_call: TRBJ2-3; cdr3_length: 14; clone_size: few; cdr3_aa: CASSQGPRGDTQYF; cdr3_nt: TGCGCCAGCAGCCAAGGTCCCCGCGGGGATACGCAGTATTTT
d_call: TRBD1; v_call: TRBV7-9; j_call: TRBJ1-1; cdr3_length: 13; clone_size: NA; cdr3_aa: CASSLTGDTEAFF; cdr3_nt: TGTGCCAGCAGCCTTACAGGGGATACTGAAGCTTTCTTT
d_call: NA; v_call: TRBV28; j_call: TRBJ2-7; cdr3_length: 14; clone_size: NA; cdr3_aa: CASSPAGLAYEQYF; cdr3_nt: TGTGCCAGCAGTCCCGCGGGTCTTGCCTACGAGCAGTACTTC
d_call: TRBD2; v_call: TRBV15; j_call: TRBJ2-1; cdr3_length: 20; clone_size: few; cdr3_aa: CATSTGLAGAPRPSYNEQFF; cdr3_nt: TGTGCCACCAGCACAGGACTAGCGGGAGCCCCACGTCCTTCCTACAATGAGCAGTTCTTC
d_call: NA; v_call: TRBV28; j_call: TRBJ2-1; cdr3_length: 17; clone_size: many; cdr3_aa: CASSPFRGGGSYNEQFF; cdr3_nt: TGTGCCAGCAGTCCCTTTAGGGGGGGCGGATCCTACAATGAGCAGTTCTTC
d_call: NA; v_call: TRBV9; j_call: TRBJ2-3; cdr3_length: 16; clone_size: few; cdr3_aa: CASSRMGAQRTDTQYF; cdr3_nt: TGTGCCAGCAGCCGCATGGGGGCTCAGAGGACAGATACGCAGTATTTT
d_call: NA; v_call: TRBV2; j_call: TRBJ1-1; cdr3_length: 14; clone_size: NA; cdr3_aa: CASSEGQLNTEAFF; cdr3_nt: TGTGCCAGCAGTGAAGGACAATTAAACACTGAAGCTTTCTTT
d_call: TRBD2; v_call: TRBV28; j_call: TRBJ2-5; cdr3_length: 16; clone_size: NA; cdr3_aa: CASSPPRLAEKETQYF; cdr3_nt: TGTGCCAGCAGTCCACCCCGGCTAGCGGAAAAAGAGACCCAGTACTTC
d_call: NA; v_call: TRBV5-1; j_call: TRBJ1-2; cdr3_length: 14; clone_size: NA; cdr3_aa: CASSSTGGGYGYTF; cdr3_nt: TGCGCCAGCAGCTCGACAGGTGGGGGCTATGGCTACACCTTC
d_call: NA; v_call: TRBV7-3; j_call: TRBJ1-5; cdr3_length: 13; clone_size: few; cdr3_aa: CASSLTRDQPQHF; cdr3_nt: TGTGCCAGCAGCTTAACAAGGGACCAGCCCCAGCATTTT
d_call: NA; v_call: TRBV6-1; j_call: TRBJ2-6; cdr3_length: 17; clone_size: NA; cdr3_aa: CASSGTELTSGANVLTF; cdr3_nt: TGTGCCAGCAGTGGGACTGAGTTGACCTCTGGGGCCAACGTCCTGACTTTC
d_call: NA; v_call: TRBV30; j_call: TRBJ2-7; cdr3_length: 13; clone_size: few; cdr3_aa: CAWSKAASYEQYF; cdr3_nt: TGTGCCTGGAGTAAGGCCGCTTCCTACGAGCAGTACTTC
d_call: TRBD2; v_call: TRBV5-1; j_call: TRBJ2-5; cdr3_length: 18; clone_size: few; cdr3_aa: CASSQGIGTSGTQETQYF; cdr3_nt: TGCGCCAGCAGCCAGGGGATCGGGACTAGCGGGACCCAGGAGACCCAGTACTTC
d_call: NA; v_call: TRBV28; j_call: TRBJ2-1; cdr3_length: 13; clone_size: NA; cdr3_aa: CASSLGYRGEQFF; cdr3_nt: TGTGCCAGCAGTTTAGGGTACCGGGGTGAGCAGTTCTTC
d_call: NA; v_call: TRBV29-1; j_call: TRBJ2-2; cdr3_length: 12; clone_size: NA; cdr3_aa: CSVLQDTGELFF; cdr3_nt: TGCAGCGTCCTACAGGACACCGGGGAGCTGTTTTTT
d_call: NA; v_call: TRBV2; j_call: TRBJ2-2; cdr3_length: 11; clone_size: few; cdr3_aa: CASLIAGELFF; cdr3_nt: TGTGCCAGCCTTATAGCCGGGGAGCTGTTTTTT
d_call: NA; v_call: TRBV15; j_call: TRBJ2-7; cdr3_length: 15; clone_size: NA; cdr3_aa: CATSRDRAAPWEQYF; cdr3_nt: TGTGCCACCAGCAGAGATAGGGCGGCCCCTTGGGAGCAGTACTTC
d_call: NA; v_call: TRBV7-3; j_call: TRBJ2-3; cdr3_length: 13; clone_size: NA; cdr3_aa: CASSLIRTDTQYF; cdr3_nt: TGTGCCAGCAGCTTAATCCGCACAGATACGCAGTATTTT
d_call: TRBD1; v_call: TRBV9; j_call: TRBJ1-1; cdr3_length: 17; clone_size: NA; cdr3_aa: CASSRGGSGSMNTEAFF; cdr3_nt: TGTGCCAGCAGCAGAGGGGGCAGCGGGTCAATGAACACTGAAGCTTTCTTT
d_call: TRBD1; v_call: TRBV10-3; j_call: TRBJ1-4; cdr3_length: 14; clone_size: few; cdr3_aa: CAIRQGAGNEKLFF; cdr3_nt: TGTGCCATCAGACAGGGGGCTGGTAATGAAAAACTGTTTTTT
d_call: NA; v_call: TRBV9; j_call: TRBJ2-7; cdr3_length: 13; clone_size: NA; cdr3_aa: CATPGEETYEQYF; cdr3_nt: TGTGCCACCCCCGGGGAAGAGACCTACGAGCAGTACTTC
d_call: TRBD1; v_call: TRBV9; j_call: TRBJ2-5; cdr3_length: 16; clone_size: NA; cdr3_aa: CASSVGLGQTQETQYF; cdr3_nt: TGTGCCAGCAGCGTAGGGTTGGGACAGACCCAAGAGACCCAGTACTTC
d_call: NA; v_call: TRBV13; j_call: TRBJ2-6; cdr3_length: 14; clone_size: once; cdr3_aa: CASSVESGANVLTF; cdr3_nt: TGTGCCAGCAGTGTGGAGTCTGGGGCCAACGTCCTGACTTTC
d_call: TRBD1; v_call: TRBV14; j_call: TRBJ2-4; cdr3_length: 12; clone_size: NA; cdr3_aa: CASSRQGTIQYF; cdr3_nt: TGTGCCAGCAGCCGACAGGGGACCATTCAGTACTTC
d_call: TRBD1; v_call: TRBV7-9; j_call: TRBJ2-7; cdr3_length: 18; clone_size: few; cdr3_aa: CASSLAFSLGQGEYEQYF; cdr3_nt: TGTGCCAGCAGCTTAGCGTTTTCCTTAGGACAGGGGGAATACGAGCAGTACTTC